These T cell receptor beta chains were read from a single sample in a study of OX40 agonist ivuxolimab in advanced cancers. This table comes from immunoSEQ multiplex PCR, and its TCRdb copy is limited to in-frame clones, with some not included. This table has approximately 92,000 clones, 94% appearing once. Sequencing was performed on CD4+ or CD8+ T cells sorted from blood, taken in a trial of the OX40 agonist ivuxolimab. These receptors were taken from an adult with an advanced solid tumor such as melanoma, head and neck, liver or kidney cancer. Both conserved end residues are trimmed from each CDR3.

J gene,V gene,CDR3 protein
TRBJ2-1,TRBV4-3,ASSQDALAGLYNEQF
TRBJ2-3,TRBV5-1,ASSLEGPGVRADTQY
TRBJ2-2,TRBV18,ASSPPGGPGELF
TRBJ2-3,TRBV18,ASSPRTRVTDTQY
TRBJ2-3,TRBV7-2,ASSLQGGTDTQY
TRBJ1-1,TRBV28,ASSLVDRPNTEAF
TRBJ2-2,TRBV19,ASSILAGGPRELF
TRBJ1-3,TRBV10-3,AIIADRVSGNTIY
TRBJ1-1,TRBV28,ASSPRGGNTEAF
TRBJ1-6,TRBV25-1,ASSEYHRANSPLH
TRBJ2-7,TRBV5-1,ASSWGHNKDYEQY
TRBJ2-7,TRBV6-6,ASSDLQGWEQY
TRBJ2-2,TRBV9,ASSPPLGLAGDTGELF
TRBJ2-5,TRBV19,ASSIGGGETQY
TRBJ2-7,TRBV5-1,ASSFAGDSYEQY
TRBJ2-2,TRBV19,ASTSREVTGELF
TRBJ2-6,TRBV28,ASSGYHSGANVLT
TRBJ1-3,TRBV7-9,ASPDGGRADGNTIY
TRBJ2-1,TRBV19,ASSPGQETYNEQF
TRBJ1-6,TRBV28,ASREPYNSPLH
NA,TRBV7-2,ASSFSGRTYEQY
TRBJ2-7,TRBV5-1,ASSEGYEQY
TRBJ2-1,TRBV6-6,ASSYGASGTYNEQF
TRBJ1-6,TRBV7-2,ASLNGAGTDNSPLH
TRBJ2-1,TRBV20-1,SAGSYNEQF
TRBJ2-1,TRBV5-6,ASSRLSGELGEQF
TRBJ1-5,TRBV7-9,ASSSADRSGNQPQH
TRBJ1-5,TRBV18,ASSLLGHPSNQPQH
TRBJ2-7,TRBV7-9,ASSLGQHSNEQY
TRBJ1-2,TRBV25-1,ASSPQGPYGYT
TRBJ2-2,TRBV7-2,ASSRRDTGELF
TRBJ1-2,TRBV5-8,ASSPWRGPNYGYT
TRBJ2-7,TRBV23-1,ASSQLSKNSYEQY
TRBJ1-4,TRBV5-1,ASSLEGQGNEKLF
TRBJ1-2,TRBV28,ASSSGTGTGYT
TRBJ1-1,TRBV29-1,SVWGRENTEAF
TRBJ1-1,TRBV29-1,SVRFWQGTEAF
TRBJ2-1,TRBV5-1,ASSPVSGVSLQYNEQF
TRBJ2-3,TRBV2,ASSVRADTQY
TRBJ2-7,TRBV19,ASSPRGTGYHEQY
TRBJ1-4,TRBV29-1,SVASGATNEKLF
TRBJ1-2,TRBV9,ASSVGTGGLRGYT
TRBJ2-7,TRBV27,ASSLHGQGGEQY